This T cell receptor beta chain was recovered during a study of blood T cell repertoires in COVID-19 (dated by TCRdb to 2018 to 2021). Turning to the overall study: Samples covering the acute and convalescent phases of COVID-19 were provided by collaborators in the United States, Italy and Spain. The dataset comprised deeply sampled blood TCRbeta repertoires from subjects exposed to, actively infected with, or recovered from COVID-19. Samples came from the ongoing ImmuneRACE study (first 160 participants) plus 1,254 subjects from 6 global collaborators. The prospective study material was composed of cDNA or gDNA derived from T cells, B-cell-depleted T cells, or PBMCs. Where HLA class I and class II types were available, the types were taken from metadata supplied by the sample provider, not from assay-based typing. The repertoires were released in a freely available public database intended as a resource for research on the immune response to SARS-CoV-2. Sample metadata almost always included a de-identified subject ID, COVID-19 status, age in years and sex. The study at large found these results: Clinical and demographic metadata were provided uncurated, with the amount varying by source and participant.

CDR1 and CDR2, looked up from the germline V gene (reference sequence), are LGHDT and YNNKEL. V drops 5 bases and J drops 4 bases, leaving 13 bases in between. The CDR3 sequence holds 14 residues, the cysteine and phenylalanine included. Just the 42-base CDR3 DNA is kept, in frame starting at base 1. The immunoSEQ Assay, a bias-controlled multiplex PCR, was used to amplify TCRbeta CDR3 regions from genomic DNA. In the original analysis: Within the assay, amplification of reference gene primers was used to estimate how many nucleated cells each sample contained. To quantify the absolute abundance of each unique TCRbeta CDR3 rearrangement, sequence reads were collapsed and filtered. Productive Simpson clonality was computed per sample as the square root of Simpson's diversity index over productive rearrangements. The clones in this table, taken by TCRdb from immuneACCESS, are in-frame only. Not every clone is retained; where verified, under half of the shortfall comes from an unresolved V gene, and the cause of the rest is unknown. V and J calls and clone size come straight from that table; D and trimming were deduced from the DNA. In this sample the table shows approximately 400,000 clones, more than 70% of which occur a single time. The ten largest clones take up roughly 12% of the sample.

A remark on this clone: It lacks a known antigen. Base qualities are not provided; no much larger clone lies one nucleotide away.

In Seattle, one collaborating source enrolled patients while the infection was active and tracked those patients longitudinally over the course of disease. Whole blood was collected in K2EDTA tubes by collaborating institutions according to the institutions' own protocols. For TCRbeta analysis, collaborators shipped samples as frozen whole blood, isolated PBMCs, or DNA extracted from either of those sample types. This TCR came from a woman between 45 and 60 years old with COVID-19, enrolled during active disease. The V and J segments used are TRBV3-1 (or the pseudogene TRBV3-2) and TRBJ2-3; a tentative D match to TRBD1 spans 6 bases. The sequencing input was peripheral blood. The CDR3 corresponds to CASSAQGRPDTQYF. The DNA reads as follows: TGTGCCAGCAGCGCTCAGGGGCGCCCAGATACGCAGTATTTT.